Here is one TCR beta chain with its context. Its matching antigen is unknown. TCRdb's copy holds only in-frame clones and misses some; the assay was immunoSEQ multiplex PCR. Of over a thousand clones in the sample, 85% to 90% were seen once. The CDR3 contains 13 residues. V dropped 4 bases and J dropped 2 bases, with 11 bases sitting between them. Germline V gives CDR1 SQVTM, CDR2 ANQGSEA. The sample is drawn from a study of chemoradiotherapy in HPV16-positive cancers. Study-wide results and limits: In HPV16-positive patients, HPV-responsive T-cell expansion tracked better recurrence-free survival.

This clonotype was sampled from a human donor with HPV-associated anogenital cancer. The chain uses TRBV29-1 and TRBJ1-2; D not resolved. The sequenced sample was tumor tissue, obtained from a patient who underwent chemoradiotherapy. CDR3 in DNA: TGCAGCGTTGCGGCTAATCTAAACTATGGCTACACCTTC. Protein product: CSVAANLNYGYTF.